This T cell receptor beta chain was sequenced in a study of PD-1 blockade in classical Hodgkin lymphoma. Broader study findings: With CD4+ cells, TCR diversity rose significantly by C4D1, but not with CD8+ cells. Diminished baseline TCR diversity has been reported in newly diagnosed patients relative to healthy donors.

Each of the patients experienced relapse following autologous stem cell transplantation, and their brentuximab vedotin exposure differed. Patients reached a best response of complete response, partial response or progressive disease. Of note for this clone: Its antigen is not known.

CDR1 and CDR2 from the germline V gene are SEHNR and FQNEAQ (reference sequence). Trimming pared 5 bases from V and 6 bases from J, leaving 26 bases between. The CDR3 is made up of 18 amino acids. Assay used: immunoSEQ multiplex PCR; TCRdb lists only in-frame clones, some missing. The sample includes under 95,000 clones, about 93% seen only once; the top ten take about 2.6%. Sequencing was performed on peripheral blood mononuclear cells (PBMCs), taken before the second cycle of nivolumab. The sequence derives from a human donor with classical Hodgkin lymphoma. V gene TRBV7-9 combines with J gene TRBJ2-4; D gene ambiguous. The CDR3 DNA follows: TGTGCCAGCAGCCGCAACCCCACTGGTCCTTTCTATCTAAACATTCAGTACTTC. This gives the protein CASSRNPTGPFYLNIQYF.